This is a list of T cell receptor beta chains from one sample in a study of blood T cell repertoires in COVID-19. The data were produced by immunoSEQ multiplex PCR, yet TCRdb's version contains in-frame clones alone and is incomplete. This table holds about 370,000 clones, more than 75% found once. Sequencing input: peripheral blood. All receptors derive from a woman aged 30 to 39 with COVID-19, enrolled during active disease. CDR3s include the opening cysteine and the closing phenylalanine or tryptophan. A D gene is named only where the DNA matches it firmly. The listing skips clone size in some rows; elsewhere it reads once, few, many or a size class.

D,V,size,J,DNA,CDR3
NA,TRBV29-1,NA,TRBJ2-7,TGCAGCGTGTCCAGTGACAGGCGCTACGAGCAGTACTTC,CSVSSDRRYEQYF
TRBD1,TRBV19,once,TRBJ2-2,TGTGCCAGTAGCCTGACAGGGGGCGGGGAGGAGCTGTTTTTT,CASSLTGGGEELFF
NA,TRBV2,NA,TRBJ2-5,TGTGCCAGCTCGTACGGGGAGACCCAGTACTTC,CASSYGETQYF
NA,TRBV5-4,NA,TRBJ2-2,TGTGCCAGCAGCCAAAGACTGAACACCGGGGAGCTGTTTTTT,CASSQRLNTGELFF
NA,TRBV7-2,NA,TRBJ2-2,TGTGCCAGCAGGCTAGCTTGGGCCGGGGAGCTGTTTTTT,CASRLAWAGELFF
TRBD2,TRBV5-1,NA,TRBJ2-5,TGCGCCAGCAGCTTGGGCGGGAGTAAAGAGACCCAGTACTTC,CASSLGGSKETQYF
TRBD2,TRBV5-6,NA,TRBJ2-5,TGTGCCAGCAGCTTGGTGGGACTAGCGGAAGAGACCCAGTACTTC,CASSLVGLAEETQYF
TRBD1,TRBV9,NA,TRBJ1-1,TGTGCCAGCAGCGTAGGGACAGGGACTGAAGCTTTCTTT,CASSVGTGTEAFF
TRBD1,TRBV10-1,once,TRBJ2-1,TGCGCCAGCAACGGTGGACAGGGGATCCACAATGAGCAGTTCTTC,CASNGGQGIHNEQFF
NA,TRBV20-1,NA,TRBJ2-7,TGCAGTGCTAGTAGGCGGGACCTCTCCTACGAGCAGTACTTC,CSASRRDLSYEQYF
NA,TRBV19,NA,TRBJ1-2,TGTGCCAGTAGTATCGGGCAGGGGCCCTATGGCTACACCTTC,CASSIGQGPYGYTF
TRBD1,TRBV6-6,NA,TRBJ2-7,TGTGCCAGCAGTTACTCGCCGACAGGGGGCCACGAGCAGTACTTC,CASSYSPTGGHEQYF
NA,TRBV9,NA,TRBJ2-1,TGTGCCAGCAGCGAGTCAGGGTACTCCTACAATGAGCAGTTCTTC,CASSESGYSYNEQFF
NA,TRBV24-1,NA,TRBJ1-5,TGTGCCACCAGTGATTTGGGCGGGGATCAGCCCCAGCATTTT,CATSDLGGDQPQHF
TRBD2,TRBV29-1,NA,TRBJ2-3,TGCAGCGTTGTGGCGGGAGCAGATACGCAGTATTTT,CSVVAGADTQYF